A selection of T cell receptor beta chains follows, all from one sample in a study of cytomegalovirus exposure and HLA in healthy donors. The protocol was immunoSEQ multiplex PCR, while the TCRdb copy is restricted to in-frame clones and leaves out a portion. Among about 100,000 clones, about 82% were seen once, and the ten largest hold less than 8%. Specimen: PBMCs. These receptors were obtained from a man aged 25 to 40 in good health and CMV-seronegative. CDR3s include the opening cysteine and the closing phenylalanine or tryptophan. The D gene is left open where the match is weak. Clone size is stated in some rows and not others, as once, few, many or a class when expanded.

size | J | V | D | length | CDR3 | DNA
NA | TRBJ2-3 | TRBV18 | TRBD2 | 16 | CASSPPGTTRTDTQYF | TGTGCCAGCTCACCACCCGGGACTACCCGCACAGATACGCAGTATTTT
NA | TRBJ2-3 | TRBV9 | TRBD2 | 15 | CASSAQRGGKDTQYF | TGTGCCAGCAGCGCTCAGCGGGGGGGCAAAGATACGCAGTATTTT
NA | TRBJ2-7 | TRBV6-5 | TRBD2 | 14 | CASSLGLAGHEQYF | TGTGCCAGCAGCTTGGGACTAGCCGGCCACGAGCAGTACTTC
NA | TRBJ2-6 | TRBV7-2 | NA | 15 | CASSLGGSGANVLTF | TGTGCCAGCAGCCTCGGGGGATCGGGGGCCAACGTCCTGACTTTC
NA | TRBJ1-6 | TRBV7-2 | NA | 13 | CASSFPSGPPLHF | TGTGCCAGCAGCTTTCCGTCAGGTCCACCCCTCCACTTT
NA | TRBJ2-1 | TRBV5-1 | TRBD2 | 16 | CASSQTGTSSYNEQFF | TGCGCCAGCAGTCAGACCGGGACTAGCTCCTACAATGAGCAGTTCTTC
NA | TRBJ1-4 | TRBV6-5 | NA | 13 | CASSYGSEGKLFF | TGTGCCAGCAGTTACGGGTCGGAGGGGAAACTGTTTTTT
few | TRBJ1-1 | TRBV2 | NA | 15 | CASSENIGGYTEAFF | TGTGCCAGCAGCGAAAATATCGGAGGGTACACTGAAGCTTTCTTT
NA | TRBJ2-1 | TRBV5-1 | NA | 16 | CASSLAPGGMANEQFF | TGCGCCAGCAGCTTGGCCCCAGGAGGAATGGCAAATGAGCAGTTCTTC
once | TRBJ1-1 | TRBV28 | NA | 12 | CASIRADSGAFF | TGTGCCAGCATAAGGGCGGACAGTGGAGCTTTCTTT
NA | TRBJ1-1 | TRBV6-5 | NA | 13 | CASSPGQYTEAFF | TGTGCCAGCAGTCCGGGACAATACACTGAAGCTTTCTTT
NA | TRBJ1-5 | TRBV9 | NA | 13 | CASSVGSGQPQHF | TGTGCCAGCAGCGTTGGCTCCGGGCAGCCCCAGCATTTT
NA | TRBJ2-2 | TRBV2 | NA | 15 | CASRPGLARPGELFF | TGTGCCAGCAGACCGGGACTCGCGAGACCCGGGGAGCTGTTTTTT
once | TRBJ1-2 | TRBV6-5 | TRBD1 | 13 | CASSSRGLSGYTF | TGTGCCAGCAGTTCCAGGGGGTTGAGTGGCTACACCTTC
NA | TRBJ2-7 | TRBV5-6 | TRBD1 | 14 | CASSYRGPSYEQYF | TGTGCCAGCAGCTATAGGGGGCCCTCCTACGAGCAGTACTTC
few | TRBJ2-1 | TRBV6-5 | TRBD2 | 14 | CASSYWGSGDEQFF | TGTGCCAGCAGTTATTGGGGTAGCGGGGATGAGCAGTTCTTC
NA | TRBJ2-7 | TRBV5-1 | TRBD1 | 16 | CASSFDRVISSYEQYF | TGCGCCAGCAGCTTTGACAGGGTCATTTCTTCGTACGAGCAGTACTTC
NA | TRBJ2-3 | TRBV5-1 | NA | 13 | CASSLAGTDTQYF | TGCGCCAGCAGCTTGGCGGGCACAGATACGCAGTATTTT